This entry lists 25 T cell receptor beta chains sequenced from one sample in a study of T cell responses to AZD1222 COVID-19 vaccine. The repertoire was sequenced with immunoSEQ multiplex PCR; TCRdb's copy has only in-frame clones and lacks some. The sample holds some 120,000 clones, approximately 94% seen once. Specimen: peripheral blood, collected on day 0 of AZD1222 vaccination. Receptor source: an adult in good health.

The chain recombines TRBV6-5 with TRBJ2-3; 7 bases fit TRBD2. The V gene's germline CDR1 is MNHEY and CDR2 SVGAGI. The CDR3 sequence is 14 residues long. Trimming took 7 bases from V and 5 from J; bases not matched to a gene: 9. CDR3 protein: CASTHGGTGDTQYF. CDR3 nucleotides: TGTGCCAGCACCCACGGGGGGACTGGAGATACGCAGTATTTT.

The genes are TRBV18 and TRBJ1-2, with D unclear. The CDR3 totals 13 residues. With 6 bases removed from V and 0 bases from J, the gap between germline ends came to 8 bases. Germline V gives CDR1 KGHSH, CDR2 LQKENI. The CDR3 spells CASSPEANYGYTF. CDR3 bases: TGTGCCAGCTCGCCAGAAGCTAACTATGGCTACACCTTC.

This rearrangement joins TRBV30 to TRBJ1-1; D is ambiguous. In germline, CDR1 is GTSNPN, CDR2 SVGIG (reference sequence). The CDR3 loop spans 12 amino acids. V lost 0 bases and J lost 8, with 10 bases in between. The CDR3 sequence: CAWSVPVPEAFF. The CDR3 region has the DNA TGTGCCTGGAGTGTACCGGTCCCAGAAGCTTTCTTT.

This clone was seen a single time. The chain has TRBV6-6 and TRBJ1-1; D not certain. Germline lookup yields CDR1 MNHNY and CDR2 SVGAGI (reference sequence). This CDR3 comprises 15 residues. The germline V and J ends were trimmed by 1 base and 0 bases, with 9 bases remaining between them. CDR3 nucleotide sequence: TGTGCCAGCAGTTACTTTGGAGGGATGAACACTGAAGCTTTCTTT. Translated, it gives CASSYFGGMNTEAFF.

The rearrangement links TRBV7-8 to TRBJ2-1; D is tentatively TRBD1 or TRBD2 (5 bases each). Germline CDR1 SGHVS, CDR2 FQNEAQ. The V gene lost 4 bases and the J gene lost 5 bases, with 30 bases spanning the gap. This CDR3 region has 20 residues. The CDR3 loop is CASSSIRGFGFNSGNNEQFF. CDR3 nucleotide sequence: TGTGCCAGCAGCTCCATTCGGGGCTTTGGGTTTAATAGTGGGAACAATGAGCAGTTCTTC. Variable domain in full (rest from reference TRBV7-8 and TRBJ2-1): GAGVSQSPRYKVAKRGQDVALRCDPISGHVSLFWYQQALGQGPEFLTYFQNEAQLDKSGLPSDRFFAERPEGSVSTLKIQRTQQEDSAVYLCASSSIRGFGFNSGNNEQFFGPGTRLTVL.

This clone was seen just once. The gene calls are TRBV7-8 and TRBJ2-1; perhaps TRBD1 as D (5 bases). CDR3 size: 13 residues. V dropped 5 bases and J dropped 4 bases, with 9 bases sitting between them. Germline CDR1 reads SGHVS; CDR2 reads FQNEAQ. CDR3 sequence: CASSVGQYNEQFF. The CDR3 DNA sequence: TGTGCCAGCAGCGTTGGACAATACAATGAGCAGTTCTTC.

The J gene is TRBJ2-7, the V gene TRBV28; the D is unclear. This CDR3 spans 16 amino acids. CDR1 MDHEN and CDR2 SYDVKM come from the germline V gene. The germline V and J ends were trimmed by 0 bases and 4 bases, with 16 bases remaining between them. In DNA form, the CDR3 reads TGTGCCAGCAGTTTATGGGCCGCAGCGTCGGCGTACGAGCAGTACTTC. It codes for CASSLWAAASAYEQYF.

The chain couples TRBV27 to TRBJ2-3; the D is unclear. This CDR3 spans 15 amino acids. V dropped 3 bases and J dropped 5 bases, with 15 bases sitting between them. CDR1 and CDR2 from the germline V gene are MNHEY and SMNVEV (reference sequence). The CDR3 region has the DNA TGTGCCAGCAGTTTCGTCCAGCCCTCGCTAGATACGCAGTATTTT. This translates into CASSFVQPSLDTQYF.

The chain employs TRBV18 and TRBJ1-1; D is possibly TRBD1 (6 bases). The CDR3 runs to 15 residues. Trimming took off 3 bases at V and 1 base at J, with 12 bases between the two ends. Per germline, CDR1 KGHSH and CDR2 LQKENI. CDR3 in DNA: TGTGCCAGCTCACCCTCGACAGGAAAGAACACTGAAGCTTTCTTT. Translated: CASSPSTGKNTEAFF.

The V call is TRBV27, the J call TRBJ2-3; perhaps TRBD2 as D (6 bases). This CDR3 is built from 15 residues. In germline, CDR1 is MNHEY, CDR2 SMNVEV (reference sequence). V lost 3 bases and J lost 2, with 12 bases in between. The CDR3, as DNA: TGTGCCAGCAGTTTCGATGAGCGGGCCACAGATACGCAGTATTTT. It specifies CASSFDERATDTQYF.

J is TRBJ1-1 and V is TRBV6-5, with D tentatively TRBD1 (6 bases). CDR1 is MNHEY, CDR2 SVGAGI, per germline. V gave up 6 bases and J gave up 4 bases, with 15 bases separating them. This CDR3 has 14 residues. CDR3 loop: CASRNPGVSTEAFF. As DNA, the CDR3 is TGTGCCAGCAGAAATCCAGGGGTTAGCACTGAAGCTTTCTTT.

The rearrangement joins TRBV7-2 to TRBJ2-3, with TRBD2 matching 8 bases. This CDR3 has 14 residues. The V gene's germline CDR1 is SGHTA and CDR2 FQGNSA. Trimming cost V 5 bases and J 4 bases; bases outside gene matches: 5. As DNA, the CDR3 is TGTGCCAGCAGCCCCGGACTAGCCCCAGATACGCAGTATTTT. It encodes CASSPGLAPDTQYF.

V gene TRBV20-1 combines with J gene TRBJ2-1; D gene ambiguous. Trimming cost V 3 bases and J 10 bases, with 7 bases left between them. Germline CDR1 reads DFQATT; CDR2 reads SNEGSKA (reference sequence). CDR3 size: 10 residues. The CDR3 sequence: CSASYSEQFF. The CDR3 region has the DNA TGCAGTGCTAGTTACTCCGAGCAGTTCTTC.

V and J are TRBV6-5 and TRBJ2-1, with D maybe TRBD2 (5 bases). The CDR3 spans 16 residues. Germline V CDR1 and CDR2: MNHEY, SVGAGI. Trimming took off 3 bases at V and 2 bases at J, with 14 bases between the two ends. CDR3 protein: CASSYDRGLTYNEQFF. The CDR3 nucleotides are TGTGCCAGCAGTTATGATCGCGGGCTCACCTACAATGAGCAGTTCTTC.

This chain uses TRBV11-1 with TRBJ2-5, with 7 positions matching TRBD2. The CDR3 contains 14 residues. V lost 0 bases and J lost 7; bases outside the gene matches: 5. CDR1 and CDR2 from the germline V gene are SGHAT and FQDESV (reference sequence). In nucleotides, the CDR3 is TGTGCCAGCAGCTTAGCCCCCTCGGGGGGGACCCAGTACTTC. Amino acid sequence: CASSLAPSGGTQYF.

The CDR3 spells CASTAGNNEQFF. DNA of the CDR3: TGTGCCAGCACCGCGGGGAACAATGAGCAGTTCTTC. This chain connects TRBV6-5 to TRBJ2-1; perhaps TRBD2 as D (6 bases). The germline gives CDR1 MNHEY, CDR2 SVGAGI. CDR3 length: 12 residues. V was trimmed by 7 bases and J by 5 bases, leaving 9 bases between them.

This CDR3 reads CSASRGSGVKTQYF. The CDR3, as DNA: TGCAGCGCCTCGAGAGGTTCCGGGGTAAAGACCCAGTACTTC. The chain links TRBV29-1 to TRBJ2-5; D is perhaps TRBD2 (5 bases). V dropped 7 bases and J dropped 6 bases, with 21 bases sitting between them. This CDR3 has 14 amino acids. Germline V gene data show CDR1 as SQVTM and CDR2 as ANQGSEA.

The rearrangement links TRBV19 to TRBJ2-1; no reliable D call. Trimming took 7 bases from V and 3 from J, leaving 16 bases between them. The CDR3 length is 15 residues. Per the germline V gene, CDR1 is LNHDA and CDR2 is SQIVND (reference sequence). The CDR3, as DNA: TGTGCCAGTACCCGGCCCGGCAGCGACTACAATGAGCAGTTCTTC. This sequence encodes CASTRPGSDYNEQFF.

This clone was observed a few times. This chain links TRBV28 with TRBJ1-1; the D gene is possibly TRBD1 (5 bases). V gave up 6 bases and J gave up 0 bases, with 14 bases separating them. The CDR3 loop spans 15 amino acids. Germline V gives CDR1 MDHEN, CDR2 SYDVKM. The CDR3 bases are TGTGCCAGCAGGGCCTGGGGCAGGATGAACACTGAAGCTTTCTTT. Its protein product is CASRAWGRMNTEAFF.

The chain combines TRBV5-1 with TRBJ1-2, with TRBD1 matching over 7 bases. The CDR3 loop spans 13 amino acids. With 5 bases clipped from V and 7 bases from J, the junction kept 8 bases outside the gene matches. CDR1 and CDR2 from the germline V gene are SGHRS and YFSETQ. Written as DNA, the CDR3 is TGCGCCAGCAGGGATACAGGGGTTTTTGGCTACACCTTC. It is translated as CASRDTGVFGYTF.

This clone was seen only once. V is TRBV11-2 and J is TRBJ1-1; D possibly corresponds to TRBD1 (5 bases). CDR1 is SGHAT, CDR2 FQNNGV, per germline. The CDR3 has 15 amino acids. V was shortened by 3 bases and J by 11 bases, with 22 bases between the two germline ends. The CDR3 spells CASSFLSRSGGRAFF. CDR3 bases: TGTGCCAGCAGCTTTCTCTCTCGGTCTGGGGGTAGGGCTTTCTTT.

The J gene is TRBJ1-4, the V gene TRBV13; D uncertain. Trimming cost V 1 base and J 0 bases, with 15 bases left between them. Germline lookup yields CDR1 PRHDT and CDR2 FYEKMQ (reference sequence). The CDR3 length is 18 residues. CDR3 DNA: TGTGCCAGCAGCTTAGAAAAGGGAGTGGGCACAACTAATGAAAAACTGTTTTTT. Protein product: CASSLEKGVGTTNEKLFF.

The CDR3 is CASSALGPGQETQYF. CDR3 coding DNA: TGTGCCAGCAGCGCCCTGGGACCCGGCCAAGAGACCCAGTACTTC. The V gene is TRBV9, the J gene TRBJ2-5; D might be TRBD1 or TRBD2, each matching 5 bases. This CDR3 is 15 amino acids long. V shed 3 bases and J shed 1 base, with 13 bases lying between them. Germline CDR1 reads SGDLS; CDR2 reads YYNGEE.

This clone was recorded once. The rearrangement uses TRBV27 and TRBJ2-3, with TRBD1 as a possible D gene (6 bases). Germline loops: CDR1 MNHEY, CDR2 SMNVEV (reference sequence). The CDR3 is 13 amino acids. Deletions cut 1 base from V and 6 bases from J, with 8 bases between. CDR3 nucleotide sequence: TGTGCCAGCAGTTTATTTCAGGGGGATACGCAGTATTTT. Translated: CASSLFQGDTQYF.

This chain joins TRBV5-1 and TRBJ1-3; TRBD1 might be the D (6 bases). V lost 2 bases and J 0 bases, leaving 12 bases between the germline ends. Looked up from germline, CDR1 is SGHRS and CDR2 is YFSETQ. This CDR3 region has 16 residues. The CDR3 spells CASSFSGGSSGNTIYF. The CDR3, as DNA: TGCGCCAGCAGCTTTTCGGGGGGCAGCTCTGGAAACACCATATATTTT.